This T cell receptor (beta chain) came from a study of cytomegalovirus exposure and HLA in healthy donors. General study points: Reportedly, diagnosis of cytomegalovirus status by the classifier showed high specificity and sensitivity.

A word on this clone: Its antigen remains unknown.

V was cut by 7 bases and J by 1 base, with 12 bases left in between. Per the germline V gene, CDR1 is SGHNT and CDR2 is YYREEE (reference sequence). The CDR3 is 15 residues long. This table comes from immunoSEQ multiplex PCR, and its TCRdb copy is limited to in-frame clones, with some not included. The sample consists of around 150,000 clones, 86% of them appearing once. The sample consisted of PBMCs. The clonotype comes from a woman younger than 45 in good health and CMV-seronegative. The chain combines TRBV5-4 with TRBJ2-6; D is possibly TRBD2 (5 bases). CDR3 nucleotide sequence: TGTGCCAGCGGAGGACTGGCTTCTGGGGCCAACGTCCTGACTTTC. Translation: CASGGLASGANVLTF.